The subject of this entry is one T cell receptor (beta chain). Antigen specificity is unknown. Additional DNA sequences in this sample encode the identical CDR3. Only CD45RO-negative cells positively selected for CCR7 counted as naive CD8 cells, so terminally differentiated effector memory CD45RA+ cells were excluded. Caucasian adults residing in Nashville, Tennessee made up all the donors. Sequencing used immunoSEQ multiplex PCR; TCRdb keeps in-frame clones, though not all of them. The sample records about 1,900,000 clones, roughly 94% being singletons. Germline CDR1 and CDR2: LGHNA and YNFKEQ. Trimming cost V 3 bases and J 0 bases; bases outside gene matches: 5. This CDR3 has 15 residues. The data were obtained in a study of shared clonotypes between healthy human individuals. Findings of the study overall: The researchers took only blood, and tissue repertoires probably look different.

J is TRBJ2-7 and V is TRBV4-2, with 7 bases lining up with TRBD1. Material for sequencing was naive CD8+ T cells sorted from blood. The source of this sequence is a young man in good health. CDR3 nucleotide sequence: TGTGCCAGCAGCCAGGAACAGGGGAGCTCCTACGAGCAGTACTTC. Its protein is CASSQEQGSSYEQYF.